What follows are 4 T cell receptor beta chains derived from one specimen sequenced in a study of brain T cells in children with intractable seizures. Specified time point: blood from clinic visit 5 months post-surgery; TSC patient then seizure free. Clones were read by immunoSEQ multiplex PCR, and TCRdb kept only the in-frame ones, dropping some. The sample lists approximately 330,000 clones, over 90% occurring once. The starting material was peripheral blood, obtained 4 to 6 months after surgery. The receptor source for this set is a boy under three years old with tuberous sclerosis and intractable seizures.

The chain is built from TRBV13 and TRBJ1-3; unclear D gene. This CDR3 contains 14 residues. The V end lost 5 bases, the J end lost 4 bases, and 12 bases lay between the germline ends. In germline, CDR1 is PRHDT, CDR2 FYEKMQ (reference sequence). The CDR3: CASSPGTEGNTIYF. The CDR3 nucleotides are TGTGCCAGCAGCCCGGGAACAGAAGGAAACACCATATATTTT. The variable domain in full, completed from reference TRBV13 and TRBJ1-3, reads AAGVIQSPRHLIKEKRETATLKCYPIPRHDTVYWYQQGPGQDPQFLISFYEKMQSDKGSIPDRFSAQQFSDYHSELNMSSLELGDSALYFCASSPGTEGNTIYFGEGSWLTVV.

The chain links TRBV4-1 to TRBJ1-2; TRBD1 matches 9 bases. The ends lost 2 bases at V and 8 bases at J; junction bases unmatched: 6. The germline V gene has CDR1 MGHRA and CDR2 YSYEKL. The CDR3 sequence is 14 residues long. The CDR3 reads CASSQPGQGVGYTF. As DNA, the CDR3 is TGCGCCAGCAGCCAACCGGGACAGGGTGTAGGCTACACCTTC.

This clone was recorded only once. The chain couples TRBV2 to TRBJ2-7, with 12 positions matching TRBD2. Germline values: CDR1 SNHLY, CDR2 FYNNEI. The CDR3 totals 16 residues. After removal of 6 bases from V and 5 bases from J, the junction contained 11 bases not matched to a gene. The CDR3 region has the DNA TGTGCCAGCAGCGACCTAGCGGGAGGGCCATCCCACGAGCAGTACTTC. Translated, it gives CASSDLAGGPSHEQYF.

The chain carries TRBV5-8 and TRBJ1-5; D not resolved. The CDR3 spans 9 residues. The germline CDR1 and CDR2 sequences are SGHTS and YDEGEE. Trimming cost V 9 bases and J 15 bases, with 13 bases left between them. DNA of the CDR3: TGTGCCACCAGATTCCCTCCGCATTTT. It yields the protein CATRFPPHF. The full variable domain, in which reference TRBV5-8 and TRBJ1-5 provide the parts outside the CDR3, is EAGVTQSPTHLIKTRGQQATLRCSPISGHTSVYWYQQALGLGLQFLLWYDEGEERNRGNFPPRFSGRQFPNYSSELNVNALELEDSALYLCATRFPPHFGDGTRLSIL.